Below, 15 T cell receptor beta chains from the same sample are listed, as sequenced in a study of T-cell memory formation after mild COVID-19. A single record per CDR3 protein comes from TCRdb applying MiXCR to the 5' RACE reads. There are almost 350,000 distinct CDR3 sequences in the sample; roughly 19% occur only once, and over 20% lies in the top ten. The sample comprised PBMCs or a T cell subset sorted from them (not recorded which). These receptors originate from a man aged 18 to 29 who had mild COVID-19 (a few samples of this study predate the infection). Cell type and time point are not known.

This rearrangement joins TRBV4-1 to TRBJ1-1, with TRBD1 matching 7 bases. Germline CDR1 and CDR2: MGHRA and YSYEKL. V lost 0 bases to trimming and J lost 0 bases; unmatched junction nucleotides: 7. This CDR3 is 17 amino acids long. Here the CDR3 DNA reads TGCGCCAGCAGCCAAGAATCCGGGACAGCCATGAACACTGAAGCTTTCTTT. This codes for CASSQESGTAMNTEAFF.

The chain carries TRBV20-1 and TRBJ2-7, with no clear D. Looked up from germline, CDR1 is DFQATT and CDR2 is SNEGSKA (reference sequence). CDR3 length equals 12 residues. V was pared by 2 bases and J by 0 bases, with 5 bases between. The CDR3 region has the DNA TGCAGTGCTAGACCTTACTCCTACGAGCAGTACTTC. Translation: CSARPYSYEQYF.

The CDR3 here is CASSRDGGRNYGYTF. CDR3 DNA: TGTGCCAGCAGCCGGGACGGGGGTCGCAACTATGGCTACACCTTC. The chain employs TRBV5-4 and TRBJ1-2; D is possibly TRBD1 (5 bases). V lost 4 bases to trimming and J lost 2 bases, with 15 bases between them. Germline-derived CDR1 and CDR2 are SGHNT and YYREEE (reference sequence). The CDR3 has 15 amino acids.

With regard to this clonotype: A junction end diverges from the germline sequence, so it may reflect a read error. The chain uses TRBV6-1 and TRBJ2-5, with D perhaps matching TRBD2 (7 bases). This CDR3 is built from 15 residues. Germline CDR1 MNHNS, CDR2 SASEGT. The CDR3 region is CARSAMRGQGETQYF. The CDR3 bases are TGTGCCAGAAGTGCAATGCGGGGGCAGGGAGAGACCCAGTACTTC.

The rearrangement links TRBV4-3 to TRBJ2-2, with 8 positions matching TRBD1. The CDR3 sequence is 16 residues long. V dropped 6 bases and J dropped 4; count of bases not matched to a gene: 10. CDR1 is LGHNA and CDR2 is YSLEER in the germline V gene. Here the CDR3 DNA reads TGCGCCAGCAGTCAGGGGGCAGGGATAGGCACCGGGGAGCTGTTTTTT. Its protein is CASSQGAGIGTGELFF.

This clonotype was picked up a small number of times. The rearrangement uses TRBV12-3 or TRBV12-4 and TRBJ2-7; either TRBD1 or TRBD2 may supply D (6 bases each). This CDR3 is built from 13 residues. Trimming left V 4 bases short and J 5 bases short, with 12 bases between. The CDR3 spells CASSYGGPNEQYV. CDR3 sequence (DNA): TGTGCCAGCAGTTATGGGGGGCCCAACGAGCAGTACGTC.

This sequence joins TRBV6-2 or TRBV6-3 and TRBJ2-7; D call uncertain. Deletions cut 7 bases from V and 1 base from J, with 11 bases between. Germline assignment: CDR1 MNHEY and CDR2 SVGEGT. The CDR3 length is 13 residues. CDR3 DNA sequence: TGTGCCAGCAAAACAGCGAGTTCCTACGAGCAGTACGTC. Encoded protein: CASKTASSYEQYV.

The chain links TRBV7-6 to TRBJ2-1, with 9 bases fitting TRBD1. Germline-derived CDR1 and CDR2 are SGHVS and FNYEAQ. J gave up 7 bases and V 0 bases, and 16 bases lay outside the gene matches. The CDR3 has 19 residues. CDR3 sequence reads: CASSLAADRDRALINEQFF. The DNA of the CDR3 is TGTGCCAGCAGCTTAGCGGCCGATCGGGACAGGGCCTTAATAAATGAGCAGTTCTTC. The entire variable domain, with the rest obtained from reference TRBV7-6 and TRBJ2-1, is as follows: GAGVSQSPRYKVTKRGQDVALRCDPISGHVSLYWYRQALGQGPEFLTYFNYEAQQDKSGLPNDRFSAERPEGSISTLTIQRTEQRDSAMYRCASSLAADRDRALINEQFFGPGTRLTVL.

Only a few counts were recorded for this clonotype. The rearrangement joins TRBV7-2 to TRBJ1-4; D unclear. From germline, CDR1 is SGHTA and CDR2 FQGNSA. V lost 4 bases and J 4 bases, leaving 4 bases between the germline ends. The CDR3 has 12 amino acids. CDR3: CASSSFNEKLFF. The CDR3 nucleotides are TGTGCCAGCAGCTCTTTTAATGAAAAACTGTTTTTT.

This rearrangement joins TRBV12-3 or TRBV12-4 to TRBJ2-7, with D uncertain. The CDR3 contains 12 residues. V lost 6 bases and J 3 bases, leaving 9 bases between the germline ends. CDR3 DNA sequence: TGTGCCAGCAGCCCGGTCCTCTACGAGCAGTACTTC. This codes for CASSPVLYEQYF.

The chain is built from TRBV4-1 and TRBJ1-6; D not resolved. In germline, CDR1 is MGHRA, CDR2 YSYEKL. The length of the CDR3 is 16 residues. Trimming shortened V by 0 bases and J by 6 bases, and 12 bases separated the two germline ends. CDR3: CASSQDSHGTNSPLHF. CDR3 nucleotides: TGCGCCAGCAGCCAAGATTCTCACGGAACTAATTCACCCCTCCACTTT.

This clonotype was picked up a small number of times. This chain joins TRBV20-1 and TRBJ1-5; D remains unclear. V was cut by 6 bases and J by 0 bases, with 9 bases left in between. Germline lookup yields CDR1 DFQATT and CDR2 SNEGSKA (reference sequence). The CDR3 extends over 13 amino acids. CDR3 loop: CSAWAFSNQPQHF. The DNA of the CDR3 is TGCAGTGCGTGGGCTTTTAGCAATCAGCCCCAGCATTTT.

The chain carries TRBV27 and TRBJ1-5, with D perhaps TRBD1 (5 bases). The germline V gene encodes CDR1 MNHEY and CDR2 SMNVEV (reference sequence). The CDR3 loop spans 14 amino acids. Trimming removed 6 bases at V and 4 bases at J, with 13 bases between. The DNA of the CDR3 is TGTGCCAGCAGATCCGACACAGGAAATCAGCCCCAGCATTTT. Protein: CASRSDTGNQPQHF.

J is TRBJ1-5 and V is TRBV7-2; the match to TRBD1 covers 9 bases. Germline-derived CDR1 and CDR2 are SGHTA and FQGNSA. With V trimmed by 3 bases and J by 7 bases, 1 base remained unmatched. CDR3 length: 13 amino acids. The CDR3 here is CASSFGTGQPQHF. The DNA of the CDR3 is TGTGCCAGCAGCTTCGGGACAGGGCAGCCCCAGCATTTT.

The chain recombines TRBV19 with TRBJ1-6, with unresolved D. V lost 10 bases, J lost 4 bases, and 14 bases lay in between. Germline V gene data show CDR1 as LNHDA and CDR2 as SQIVND (reference sequence). The CDR3 sequence is 14 residues long. In DNA form, the CDR3 reads TGTGCCACCGCGTGGCGCCCATATAATTCACCCCTCCACTTT. This codes for CATAWRPYNSPLHF.